Sequencing of this T cell receptor (beta chain) was carried out in a study of T cell repertoires in cytomegalovirus infection. On the study more broadly: An indication of both CMV infection and matching HLA type came from public TCR beta signatures. Whole-study findings and limits: Accumulated public TCR beta family frequency recognized individuals carrying CMV together with the relevant HLA.

The CDR3 loop spans 15 amino acids. Trimming took 2 bases from V and 3 from J; bases not matched to a gene: 3. Germline V gene sequence: CDR1 MNHEY, CDR2 SVGAGI. TCRdb recomputed calls from the reads with MiXCR, one row per CDR3 protein. The data show about 900,000 distinct CDR3 sequences, approximately 30% seen once. This clonotype occurred a few times. No antigen is known for it. The source is a human donor in good health (CMV status not recorded). Some clones in this sample may be carry-over from other donors' samples. The gene calls are TRBV6-5 and TRBJ1-3; 8 nucleotides align to TRBD1. The starting material was cultured CD8+ T cells from PBMCs, obtained from culture after CMV antigen stimulation. Here the CDR3 DNA reads TGTGCCAGCAGTTACGACAGGGGCTATGGAAACACCATATATTTT. It codes for CASSYDRGYGNTIYF.